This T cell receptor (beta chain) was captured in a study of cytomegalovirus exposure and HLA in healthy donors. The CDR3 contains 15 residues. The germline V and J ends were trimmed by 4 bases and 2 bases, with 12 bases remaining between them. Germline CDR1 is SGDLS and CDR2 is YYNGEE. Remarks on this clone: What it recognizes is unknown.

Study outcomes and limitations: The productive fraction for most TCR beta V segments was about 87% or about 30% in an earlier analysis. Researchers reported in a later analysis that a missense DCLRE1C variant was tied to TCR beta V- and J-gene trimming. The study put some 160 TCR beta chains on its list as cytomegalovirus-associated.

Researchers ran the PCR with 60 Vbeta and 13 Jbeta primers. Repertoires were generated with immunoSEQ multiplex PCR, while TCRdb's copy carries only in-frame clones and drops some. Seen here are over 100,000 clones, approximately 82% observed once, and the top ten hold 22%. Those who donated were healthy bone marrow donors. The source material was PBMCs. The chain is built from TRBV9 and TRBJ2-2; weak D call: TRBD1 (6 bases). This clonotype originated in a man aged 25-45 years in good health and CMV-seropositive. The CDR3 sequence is CASSNRDTNTGELFF. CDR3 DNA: TGTGCCAGCAGCAACCGGGACACCAACACCGGGGAGCTGTTTTTT.